The 2 T cell receptor beta chains below all came from one sample that was sequenced in a study of CD8+ T cells in alopecia areata. Isolated RNA was reverse transcribed into cDNA used as the sequencing template. TCRdb's copy holds only in-frame clones and misses some; the assay was immunoSEQ multiplex PCR. Among around 50,000 clones listed, around 97% were seen once. Here the sequenced sample was CD8+ T cells sorted from blood, taken at week 0. These receptor sequences come from a human donor with alopecia areata.

The rearrangement uses TRBV30 and TRBJ2-5; 11 bases map to TRBD2. Judging by the DNA end, TRBJ2-7 fits better; the J call may be wrong. The CDR3 length is 15 residues. Germline-derived CDR1 and CDR2 are GTSNPN and SVGIG (reference sequence). The CDR3 sequence is CAWTPIAGGPLEQYF. For the CDR3, the DNA is TGTGCCTGGACCCCAATAGCGGGGGGGCCCCTCGAGCAGTACTTC.

This chain uses TRBV29-1 with TRBJ2-5; unclear D gene. The assigned J gene may be wrong: the sequence end matches TRBJ2-7 better. CDR3 length: 12 residues. The germline V gene has CDR1 SQVTM and CDR2 ANQGSEA. The CDR3 sequence: CSVEAYPYEQYF. As DNA, the CDR3 is TGCAGCGTTGAAGCATACCCCTACGAGCAGTACTTC.